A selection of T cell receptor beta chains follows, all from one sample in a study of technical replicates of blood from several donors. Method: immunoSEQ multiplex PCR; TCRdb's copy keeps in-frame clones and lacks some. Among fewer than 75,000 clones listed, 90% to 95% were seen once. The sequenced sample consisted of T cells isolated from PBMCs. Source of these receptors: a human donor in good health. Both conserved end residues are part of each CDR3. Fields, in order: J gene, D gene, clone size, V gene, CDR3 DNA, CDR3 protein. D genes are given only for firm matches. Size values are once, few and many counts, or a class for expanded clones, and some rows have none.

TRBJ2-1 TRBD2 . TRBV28 TGTGCCAGCAGTTATGCACTAGCGGGAGGCCCTTTCAATGAGCAGTTCTTC CASSYALAGGPFNEQFF
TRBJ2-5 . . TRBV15 TGTGCCACCAGCAGAGGGGTGGGGGGAAGAGAGACCCAGTACTTC CATSRGVGGRETQYF
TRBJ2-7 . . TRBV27 TGTGCCAGCAGTTTAGACAGAACCTACGAGCAGTACTTC CASSLDRTYEQYF
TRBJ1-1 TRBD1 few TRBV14 TGTGCCAGCAGCCAAGGACAGGGAAGGGGAGCTTTCTTT CASSQGQGRGAFF
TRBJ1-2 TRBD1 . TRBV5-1 TGCGCCAGCAGCTTGTGGGACAGCACTAACTATGGCTACACCTTC CASSLWDSTNYGYTF
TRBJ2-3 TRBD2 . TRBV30 TGTGCCTGGAGTCACGGGGAGGGATCGATCGGCACAGATACGCAGTATTTT CAWSHGEGSIGTDTQYF
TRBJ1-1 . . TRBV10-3 TGTGCCATCAGTGACAGACAGAACACTGAAGCTTTCTTT CAISDRQNTEAFF
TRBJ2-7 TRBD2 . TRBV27 TGTGCCAGCAGTTTAAAGACTAGCGGGAGCTACGAGCAGTACTTC CASSLKTSGSYEQYF
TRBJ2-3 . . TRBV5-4 TGTGCCAGCAGCTTGTTCGCGGGTGGAGAGGCAGATACGCAGTATTTT CASSLFAGGEADTQYF
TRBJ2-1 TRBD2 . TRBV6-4 TGTGCCAGCAGAGACCTCGCGGGAGCAGGAGATGAGCAGTTCTTC CASRDLAGAGDEQFF
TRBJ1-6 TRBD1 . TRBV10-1 TGCGCCAGCAGCTCCGGGACAGGGGGCAATTCACCCCTCCACTTT CASSSGTGGNSPLHF
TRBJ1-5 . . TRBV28 TGTGCCAGCGTGACCTCGGCTTCAGGGAACAGACAGCCCCAGCATTTT CASVTSASGNRQPQHF
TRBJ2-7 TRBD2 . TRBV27 TGTGCCAGCTCTCTAGACGGGACTAGCGTTTCCTACGAGCAGTACTTC CASSLDGTSVSYEQYF
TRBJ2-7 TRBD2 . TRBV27 TGTGCCAGCAAGGGACTAGCGGGAGAACACGAGCAGTACTTC CASKGLAGEHEQYF
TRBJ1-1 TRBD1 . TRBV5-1 TGCGCCAGCAGCTTGATTGGGGACAGCCCCATGAACACTGAAGCTTTCTTT CASSLIGDSPMNTEAFF
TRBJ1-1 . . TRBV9 TGTGCCAGCAGCGTATCCAGGGGACCGAGCACTGAAGCTTTCTTT CASSVSRGPSTEAFF
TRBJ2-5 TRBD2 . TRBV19 TGTGCCAGTAGTATGGGCGGGCAGCGGGGGCAAGAGACCCAGTACTTC CASSMGGQRGQETQYF
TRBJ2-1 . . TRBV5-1 TGCGCCAGCAGCTCACTGACGGAACCCAGGGATGAGCAGTTCTTC CASSSLTEPRDEQFF
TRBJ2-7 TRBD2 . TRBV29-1 TGCAGCGTTGGACTAGCGGGAGGGAGTAAGCAGTACTTC CSVGLAGGSKQYF
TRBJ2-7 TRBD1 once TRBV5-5 TGTGCCAGCAGCGGTGCAGGGGGCTTGTACGAGCAGTACTTC CASSGAGGLYEQYF
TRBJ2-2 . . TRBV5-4 TGTGCCAGCAGCTTCGGTATGGTCACCGGGGAGCTGTTTTTT CASSFGMVTGELFF
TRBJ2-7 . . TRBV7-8 TGTGCCAGCAGCCTGGGTACAGGTACCTACGAGCAGTACTTC CASSLGTGTYEQYF
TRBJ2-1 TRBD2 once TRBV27 TGTGCCAGCAGTTTATCTTGGCGGGGGAGTGACAATGAGCAGTTCTTC CASSLSWRGSDNEQFF
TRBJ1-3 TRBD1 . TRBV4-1 TGCGCCAGCAGCCCATATGACAGGGGACTGTCGGAAACCATATATTTT CASSPYDRGLSETIYF
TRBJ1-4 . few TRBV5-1 TGCGCCAGCAGCCTAGATTTCAATGAAAAACTGTTTTTT CASSLDFNEKLFF
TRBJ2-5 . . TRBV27 TGTGCCAGCAGGGAAGGGGAAGAGACCCAGTACTTC CASREGEETQYF
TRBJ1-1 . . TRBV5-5 TGTGCCAGCAGCTTGAACGGCGGTGAAGCTTTCTTT CASSLNGGEAFF
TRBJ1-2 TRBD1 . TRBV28 TGTGCCAGCAGTCGAACAGGGGTGTTATTTGGCTACACCTTC CASSRTGVLFGYTF
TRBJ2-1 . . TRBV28 TGTGCCAGCAGGTTCGTCCGGGAGAGATACAATGAGCAGTTCTTC CASRFVRERYNEQFF
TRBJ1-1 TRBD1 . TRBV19 TGTGCCAGTAGTATTAACAGGGGATCTGAAGCTTTCTTT CASSINRGSEAFF
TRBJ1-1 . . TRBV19 TGTGCCAGTAGTATAGGCAGGAACACTGAAGCTTTCTTT CASSIGRNTEAFF
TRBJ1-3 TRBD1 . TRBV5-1 TGCGCCAGCAGTCAACAGGGGGCATCGGGAAACACCATATATTTT CASSQQGASGNTIYF
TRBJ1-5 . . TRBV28 TGTGCCAGCAGTTTAATGACAGGAGGCAATCAGCCCCAGCATTTT CASSLMTGGNQPQHF
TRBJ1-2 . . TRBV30 TGTGCCTGGACTCGTACGGCCAGGGCCAACTATGGCTACACCTTC CAWTRTARANYGYTF
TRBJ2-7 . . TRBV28 TGTGCCAGCAGATCCCTTTCCAGTTACGAGCAGTACTTC CASRSLSSYEQYF
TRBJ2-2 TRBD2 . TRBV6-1 TGTGCCAGCAGTGAAGGTGCGGGAGGGAGCACCGGGGAGCTGTTTTTT CASSEGAGGSTGELFF
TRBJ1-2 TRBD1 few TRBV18 TGTGCCAGCTCACCCAGACAGGGCAGGACTGGCTACACCTTC CASSPRQGRTGYTF
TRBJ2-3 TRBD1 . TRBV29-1 TGCAGCTCTGGGGACAGCGCCGGGCAGTATTTT CSSGDSAGQYF
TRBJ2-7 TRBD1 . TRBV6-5 TGTGCCAGCAGTTCTACCGGGACAGGGATCTACGAGCAGTACTTC CASSSTGTGIYEQYF